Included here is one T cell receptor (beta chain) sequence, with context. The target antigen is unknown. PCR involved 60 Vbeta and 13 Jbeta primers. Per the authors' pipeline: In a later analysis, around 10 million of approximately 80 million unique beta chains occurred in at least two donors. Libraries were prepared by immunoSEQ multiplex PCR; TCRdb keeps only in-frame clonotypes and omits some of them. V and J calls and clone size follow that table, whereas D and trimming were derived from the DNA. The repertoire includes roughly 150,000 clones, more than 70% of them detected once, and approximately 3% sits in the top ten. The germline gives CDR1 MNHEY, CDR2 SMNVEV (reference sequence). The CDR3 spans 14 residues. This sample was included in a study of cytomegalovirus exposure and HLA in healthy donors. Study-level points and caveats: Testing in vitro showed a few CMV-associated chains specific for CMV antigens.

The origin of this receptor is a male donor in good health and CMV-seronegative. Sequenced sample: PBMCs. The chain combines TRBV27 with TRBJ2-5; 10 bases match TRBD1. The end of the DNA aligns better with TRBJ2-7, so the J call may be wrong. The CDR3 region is CASSPGQGPYEQYF. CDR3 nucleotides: TGTGCCAGCAGTCCGGGACAGGGGCCCTACGAGCAGTACTTC.